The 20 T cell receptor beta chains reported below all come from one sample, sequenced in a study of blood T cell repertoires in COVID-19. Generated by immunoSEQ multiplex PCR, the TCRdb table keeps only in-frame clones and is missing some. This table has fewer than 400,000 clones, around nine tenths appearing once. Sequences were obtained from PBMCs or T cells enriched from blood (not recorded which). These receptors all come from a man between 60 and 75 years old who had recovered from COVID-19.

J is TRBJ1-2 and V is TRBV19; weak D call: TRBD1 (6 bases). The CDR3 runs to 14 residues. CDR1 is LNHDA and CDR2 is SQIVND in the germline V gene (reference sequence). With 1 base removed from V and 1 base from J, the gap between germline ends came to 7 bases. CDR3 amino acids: CASSIGRGNYGYTF. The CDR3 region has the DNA TGTGCCAGTAGTATAGGCAGGGGTAACTATGGCTACACCTTC.

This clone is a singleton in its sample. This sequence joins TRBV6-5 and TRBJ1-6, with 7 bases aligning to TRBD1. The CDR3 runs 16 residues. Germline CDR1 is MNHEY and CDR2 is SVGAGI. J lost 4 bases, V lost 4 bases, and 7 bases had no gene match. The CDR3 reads CASSSLGDRYNSPLHF. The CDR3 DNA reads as TGTGCCAGCAGTTCCCTCGGGGACAGATATAATTCACCCCTCCACTTT.

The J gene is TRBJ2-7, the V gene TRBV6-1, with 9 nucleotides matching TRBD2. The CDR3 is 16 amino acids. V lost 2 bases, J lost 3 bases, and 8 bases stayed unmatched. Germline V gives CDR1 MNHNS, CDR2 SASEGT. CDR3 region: CASSEKRLAGVYEQYF. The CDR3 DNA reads TGTGCCAGCAGTGAAAAAAGGTTAGCGGGAGTCTACGAGCAGTACTTC.

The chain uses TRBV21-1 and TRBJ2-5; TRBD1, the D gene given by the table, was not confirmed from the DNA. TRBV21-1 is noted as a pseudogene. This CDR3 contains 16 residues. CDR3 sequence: CASSSLFRDSQETQYF. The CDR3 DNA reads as TGTGCCAGCAGCTCCCTATTCCGGGACAGTCAAGAGACCCAGTACTTC.

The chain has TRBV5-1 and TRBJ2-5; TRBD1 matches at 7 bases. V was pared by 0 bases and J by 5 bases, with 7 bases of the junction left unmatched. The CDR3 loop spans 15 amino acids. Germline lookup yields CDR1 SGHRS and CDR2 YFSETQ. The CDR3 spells CASSLDTGEWETQYF. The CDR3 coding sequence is TGCGCCAGCAGCTTGGACACAGGGGAATGGGAGACCCAGTACTTC.

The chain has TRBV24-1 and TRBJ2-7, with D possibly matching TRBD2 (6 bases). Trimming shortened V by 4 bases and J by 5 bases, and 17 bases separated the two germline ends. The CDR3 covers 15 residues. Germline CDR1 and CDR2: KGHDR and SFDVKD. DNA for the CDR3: TGTGCCACCAGTGACACCCGGGAGATGGGCAACGAGCAGTACTTC. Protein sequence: CATSDTREMGNEQYF.

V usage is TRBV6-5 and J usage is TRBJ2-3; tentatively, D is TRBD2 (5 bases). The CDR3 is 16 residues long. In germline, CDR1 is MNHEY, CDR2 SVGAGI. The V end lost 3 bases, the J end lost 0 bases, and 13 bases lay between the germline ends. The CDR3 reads CASSYRQRTSTDTQYF. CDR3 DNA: TGTGCCAGCAGTTATCGTCAGCGGACTAGCACAGATACGCAGTATTTT.

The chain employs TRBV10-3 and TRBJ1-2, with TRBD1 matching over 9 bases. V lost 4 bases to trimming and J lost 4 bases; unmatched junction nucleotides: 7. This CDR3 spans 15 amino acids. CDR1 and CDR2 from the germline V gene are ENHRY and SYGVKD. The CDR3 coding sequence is TGTGCCATCAGTGGGCCTCCGGGACAGGGCTATGGCTACACCTTC. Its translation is CAISGPPGQGYGYTF.

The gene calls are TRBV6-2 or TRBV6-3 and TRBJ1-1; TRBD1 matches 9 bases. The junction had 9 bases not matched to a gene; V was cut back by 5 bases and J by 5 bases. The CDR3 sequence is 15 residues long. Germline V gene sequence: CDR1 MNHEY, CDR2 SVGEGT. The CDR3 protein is CASSGPGQGKTEAFF. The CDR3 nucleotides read TGTGCCAGCAGTGGTCCGGGACAGGGAAAAACTGAAGCTTTCTTT.

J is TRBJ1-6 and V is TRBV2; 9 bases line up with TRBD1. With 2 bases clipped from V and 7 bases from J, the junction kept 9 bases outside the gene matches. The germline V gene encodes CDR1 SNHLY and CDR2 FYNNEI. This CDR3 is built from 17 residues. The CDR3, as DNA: TGTGCCAGCAGTGAAAGCCCCGGGACAGGGTACAATTCACCCCTCCACTTT. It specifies CASSESPGTGYNSPLHF.

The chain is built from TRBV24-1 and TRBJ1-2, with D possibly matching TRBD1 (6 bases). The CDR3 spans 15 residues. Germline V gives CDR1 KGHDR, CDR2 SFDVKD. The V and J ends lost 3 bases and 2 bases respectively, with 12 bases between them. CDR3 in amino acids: CATSDTQGYNYGYTF. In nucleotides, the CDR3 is TGTGCCACCAGTGATACACAGGGATACAACTATGGCTACACCTTC.

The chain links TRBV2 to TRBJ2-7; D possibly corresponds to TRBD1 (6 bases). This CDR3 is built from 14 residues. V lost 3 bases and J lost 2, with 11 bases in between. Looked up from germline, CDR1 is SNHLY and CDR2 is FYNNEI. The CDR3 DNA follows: TGTGCCAGCAGTGAGGGGTGGGACACCTACGAGCAGTACTTC. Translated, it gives CASSEGWDTYEQYF.

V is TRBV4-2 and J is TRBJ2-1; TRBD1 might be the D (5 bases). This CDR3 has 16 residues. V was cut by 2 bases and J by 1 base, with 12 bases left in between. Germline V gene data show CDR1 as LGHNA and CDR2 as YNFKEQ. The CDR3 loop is CASSQSFQGSYNEQFF. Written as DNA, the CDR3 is TGTGCCAGCAGCCAATCCTTCCAGGGTTCCTACAATGAGCAGTTCTTC.

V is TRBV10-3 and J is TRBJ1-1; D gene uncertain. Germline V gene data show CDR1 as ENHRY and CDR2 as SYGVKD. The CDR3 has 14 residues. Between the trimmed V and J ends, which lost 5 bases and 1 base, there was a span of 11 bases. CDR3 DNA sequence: TGTGCCATCAGTAGGACGGGGAAGAACACTGAAGCTTTCTTT. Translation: CAISRTGKNTEAFF.

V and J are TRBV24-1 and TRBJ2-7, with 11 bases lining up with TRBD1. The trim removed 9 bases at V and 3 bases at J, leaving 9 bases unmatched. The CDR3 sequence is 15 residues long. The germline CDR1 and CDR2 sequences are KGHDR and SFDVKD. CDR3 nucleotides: TGTGCCACCTCAGTCAGTGGGACAGGGGGCTACGAGCAGTACTTC. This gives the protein CATSVSGTGGYEQYF.

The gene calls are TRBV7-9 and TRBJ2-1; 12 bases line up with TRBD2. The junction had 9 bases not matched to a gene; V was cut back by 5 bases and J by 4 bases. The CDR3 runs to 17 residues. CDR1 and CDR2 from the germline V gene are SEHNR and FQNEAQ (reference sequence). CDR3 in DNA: TGTGCCAGCAGCGTAACTAGCGGGAGGCGGAAATACAATGAGCAGTTCTTC. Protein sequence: CASSVTSGRRKYNEQFF. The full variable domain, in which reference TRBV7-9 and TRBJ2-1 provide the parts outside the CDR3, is DTGVSQNPRHKITKRGQNVTFRCDPISEHNRLYWYRQTLGQGPEFLTYFQNEAQLEKSRLLSDRFSAERPKGSFSTLEIQRTEQGDSAMYLCASSVTSGRRKYNEQFFGPGTRLTVL.

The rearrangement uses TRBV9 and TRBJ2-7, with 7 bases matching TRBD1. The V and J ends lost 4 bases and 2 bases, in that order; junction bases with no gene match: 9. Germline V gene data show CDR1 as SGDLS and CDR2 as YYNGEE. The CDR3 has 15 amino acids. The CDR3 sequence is CASSSWGQGAYEQYF. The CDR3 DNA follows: TGTGCCAGCAGCTCCTGGGGGCAGGGGGCCTACGAGCAGTACTTC.

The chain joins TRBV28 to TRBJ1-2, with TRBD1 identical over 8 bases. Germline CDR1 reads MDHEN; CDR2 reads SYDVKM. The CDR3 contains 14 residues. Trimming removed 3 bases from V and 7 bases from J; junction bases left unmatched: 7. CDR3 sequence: CASSFPGRGLGYTF. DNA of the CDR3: TGTGCCAGCAGTTTTCCGGGCAGGGGGCTTGGCTACACCTTC.

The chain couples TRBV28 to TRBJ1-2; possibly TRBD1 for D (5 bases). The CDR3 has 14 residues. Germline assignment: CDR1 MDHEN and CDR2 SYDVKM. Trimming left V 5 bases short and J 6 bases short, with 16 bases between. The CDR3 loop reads CASSQWKGLDGYTF. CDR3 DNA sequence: TGTGCCAGCAGTCAATGGAAGGGGCTGGATGGCTACACCTTC.

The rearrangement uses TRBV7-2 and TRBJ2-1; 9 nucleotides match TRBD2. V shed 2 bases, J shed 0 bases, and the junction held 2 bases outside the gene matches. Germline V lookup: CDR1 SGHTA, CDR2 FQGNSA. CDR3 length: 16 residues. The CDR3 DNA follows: TGTGCCAGCAGCTTAATAGCGGGAGTCTCCTACAATGAGCAGTTCTTC. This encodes CASSLIAGVSYNEQFF.